Detailed here is one TCR beta chain. No antigen is known for it. This entry belongs to a study of shared clonotypes between healthy human individuals. Findings and caveats of the study: Incompleteness in sorted-subset sequencing, despite large depth, was shown by rarefaction. Generally, naive subsets came out with larger estimated richness than memory subsets.

Genomic DNA of each subset was evenly split across several immunoSEQ plates. Replicate PCRs from sorted subsets contained around 190 ng DNA, which is around 30,000 T cell genomes. Using immunoSEQ multiplex PCR, the repertoire was profiled, and TCRdb retains in-frame clones only, with some absent. Here the sample spans roughly 2,300,000 clones, roughly 90% being singletons. CDR3 size: 15 residues. V trimming: 1 base; J trimming: 6 bases; junction bases outside the gene matches: 10. Germline V gene data show CDR1 as SGHRS and CDR2 as YFSETQ. The receptor's source is a young man in good health. Some clones in this sample may be carry-over from other donors' samples. The source material was naive CD4+ T cells from PBMCs. Noted subset: CD45RA+ positively selected. The chain employs TRBV5-1 and TRBJ2-7; the match to TRBD1 covers 7 bases. CDR3 nucleotides: TGCGCCAGCAGCTTGAGGGGGCCAAGAGGGGGCGAGCAGTACTTC. Translating it yields CASSLRGPRGGEQYF.